The 21 T cell receptor beta chains given below trace back to one sample, sequenced in a study of beta chain features in type 1 diabetes. Study-wide results and limits: In every one of the four CD4+ subsets, TCRB CDR3s were moderately but significantly shorter in Type 1 diabetes patients.

Their cognate antigens are unknown. TCRB transcripts that were expressed got sequenced, as all of the isolated RNA had been reverse transcribed. Generated by immunoSEQ multiplex PCR, the TCRdb table keeps only in-frame clones and is missing some. The table has 300,000 to 350,000 clones, about a tenth seen once; the top ten hold 0.9% to 1.1%. The sequencing sample was made of central memory CD4+ T cells from blood. Receptors originate from a man younger than 45 with type 1 diabetes.

This clone appeared a few times. CDR3 loop: CASSFRGFSPLHF. The DNA for the CDR3 is TGTGCCAGCAGTTTTCGAGGTTTCTCACCCCTCCACTTT. The chain links TRBV28 to TRBJ1-6, with unresolved D. The ends were cut back, 3 bases at V and 10 bases at J, with 10 bases in the middle. Per germline, CDR1 MDHEN and CDR2 SYDVKM. The CDR3 sequence is 13 residues long.

This chain links TRBV6-5 with TRBJ1-4, with D maybe TRBD1 (5 bases). V was clipped by 6 bases and J by 8 bases, with 19 bases between them. Germline V CDR1 and CDR2: MNHEY, SVGAGI. There are 15 residues in the CDR3. Written as DNA, the CDR3 is TGTGCCAGCAGAGGAGCCGGGGCGGCAAGCGAAAAACTGTTTTTT. Translated: CASRGAGAASEKLFF.

This clone occurred a few times. The rearrangement links TRBV29-1 to TRBJ1-2; unclear D gene. V was clipped by 7 bases and J by 4 bases, with 19 bases between them. Germline V gives CDR1 SQVTM, CDR2 ANQGSEA. This CDR3 is built from 14 residues. The CDR3 loop is CSATASSDGYGYTF. In DNA form, the CDR3 reads TGCAGCGCCACGGCAAGTAGCGACGGCTATGGCTACACCTTC.

This clone has only a few counts. In DNA form, the CDR3 reads TGTGCCAGTAGTGTCGGGCCCCACTACGAGCAGTACTTC. Amino acid sequence: CASSVGPHYEQYF. The rearrangement joins TRBV19 to TRBJ2-7; D gene ambiguous. The germline V gene has CDR1 LNHDA and CDR2 SQIVND (reference sequence). The length of the CDR3 is 13 residues. Trimming removed 5 bases at V and 3 bases at J, with 11 bases between.

A note on this clone: Other DNA sequences in the sample encode the same CDR3. The V gene is TRBV20-1, the J gene TRBJ2-5; D not certain. Germline-derived CDR1 and CDR2 are DFQATT and SNEGSKA (reference sequence). V dropped 3 bases and J dropped 5 bases, with 7 bases sitting between them. The CDR3 has 11 amino acids. The CDR3, as DNA: TGCAGTGCTAGGCTTCAGGAGACCCAGTACTTC. Translation gives CSARLQETQYF.

In this sample, this clone turned up a few times. The V and J genes are TRBV28 and TRBJ2-3, with 10 bases aligning to TRBD1. This CDR3 has 16 amino acids. Trimming cost V 5 bases and J 6 bases; bases outside gene matches: 11. CDR1 and CDR2 from the germline V gene are MDHEN and SYDVKM. CDR3 residues: CASSPRRRTGGDTQYF. The CDR3 DNA reads as TGTGCCAGCAGTCCGCGACGTAGGACAGGGGGGGATACGCAGTATTTT.

The rearrangement uses TRBV15 and TRBJ1-2; D unclear. This CDR3 has 15 amino acids. Germline CDR1 LNHNV, CDR2 YYDKDF (reference sequence). With 3 bases removed from V and 5 bases from J, the gap between germline ends came to 16 bases. The CDR3 DNA is TGTGCCACCAGCAGTGGGTGGCCCTTTTGGTATGGCTACACCTTC. Amino acids: CATSSGWPFWYGYTF.

This clone was observed a few times. The chain employs TRBV7-6 and TRBJ1-5, with D possibly matching TRBD1 (6 bases). From germline, CDR1 is SGHVS and CDR2 FNYEAQ. The CDR3 has 15 residues. The V end lost 5 bases, the J end lost 5 bases, and 16 bases lay between the germline ends. The CDR3 nucleotides are TGTGCCAGCAGCGAGGGGCCAGGGGCGGATCAGCCCCAGCATTTT. It specifies CASSEGPGADQPQHF.

Of note for this clone: The junction and the germline gene differ at one end; a read error may be behind it. The CDR3 DNA sequence: TGTGCCAGCAGGGAAGGACTAGCGGAATACAATGAGCAGTTCTTC. Protein product: CASREGLAEYNEQFF. The rearrangement uses TRBV2 and TRBJ2-1, with 10 bases aligning to TRBD2. Germline CDR1 reads SNHLY; CDR2 reads FYNNEI. The CDR3 extends over 15 amino acids.

Only a few counts were recorded for this clone. This chain links TRBV2 with TRBJ2-6; D remains ambiguous. Per the germline V gene, CDR1 is SNHLY and CDR2 is FYNNEI. This CDR3 is built from 14 residues. V shed 5 bases and J shed 5 bases, with 10 bases lying between them. CDR3 sequence (DNA): TGTGCCAGCAGTAGTTATGACAGGGCCAACGTCCTGACTTTC. Amino acid sequence: CASSSYDRANVLTF.

This clone came up a few times. This rearrangement joins TRBV4-3 to TRBJ1-6; 9 nucleotides line up with TRBD1. Germline CDR1 reads LGHNA; CDR2 reads YSLEER. V lost 0 bases and J lost 8; bases outside the gene matches: 8. The CDR3 length is 17 residues. In DNA form, the CDR3 reads TGCGCCAGCAGCCAAGACTCGGCACAGGGGGCGCATTCACCCCTCCACTTT. Its protein is CASSQDSAQGAHSPLHF.

This clone turned up a few times. V is TRBV7-2 and J is TRBJ2-3; no reliable D call. CDR1 and CDR2 from the germline V gene are SGHTA and FQGNSA. This CDR3 has 11 amino acids. V gave up 5 bases and J gave up 7 bases, with 7 bases separating them. CDR3 sequence (DNA): TGTGCCAGCAGCATCGATTATACGCAGTATTTT. It specifies CASSIDYTQYF.

In this sample, this clone turned up a few times. The rearrangement links TRBV15 to TRBJ1-4, with D tentatively TRBD1 (5 bases). Trimming took off 5 bases at V and 8 bases at J, with 12 bases between the two ends. Germline CDR1 is LNHNV and CDR2 is YYDKDF (reference sequence). This CDR3 has 13 residues. The CDR3 region is CATSGEAGEKLFF. The CDR3 DNA reads as TGTGCCACCAGCGGTGAAGCAGGGGAAAAACTGTTTTTT.

As concerns this clone: This same CDR3 is encoded by further DNA sequences in the sample. The rearrangement uses TRBV19 and TRBJ1-1, with D maybe TRBD1 (5 bases). Germline loops: CDR1 LNHDA, CDR2 SQIVND (reference sequence). V was shortened by 5 bases and J by 5 bases, with 12 bases between the two germline ends. CDR3 size: 13 residues. In nucleotides, the CDR3 is TGTGCCAGTAGTCCAGACTGGGGGACTGAAGCTTTCTTT. Protein product: CASSPDWGTEAFF. Based on the CDR3 plus reference TRBV19 and TRBJ1-1, the full variable domain is DGGITQSPKYLFRKEGQNVTLSCEQNLNHDAMYWYRQDPGQGLRLIYYSQIVNDFQKGDIAEGYSVSREKKESFPLTVTSAQKNPTAFYLCASSPDWGTEAFFGQGTRLTVV.

CDR3 protein: CASSYSLGQGGRELFF. CDR3 DNA: TGTGCCAGCAGTTACTCCTTAGGTCAGGGGGGAAGGGAGCTGTTTTTT. This chain links TRBV6-5 with TRBJ2-2; tentatively, D is TRBD1 (7 bases). Looked up from germline, CDR1 is MNHEY and CDR2 is SVGAGI. The CDR3 totals 16 residues. Trimming cost V 0 bases and J 9 bases, with 17 bases left between them.

This clone was detected only a few times. The chain couples TRBV7-2 to TRBJ2-7, with a tentative D call TRBD2 (8 bases). CDR3 length equals 13 residues. Germline CDR1 reads SGHTA; CDR2 reads FQGNSA. V was clipped by 5 bases and J by 7 bases, with 15 bases between them. CDR3 protein: CASSREGQREQYF. CDR3 sequence (DNA): TGTGCCAGCAGCCGGGAGGGACAGCGAGAGCAGTACTTC. The full variable domain, rest sourced from reference TRBV7-2 and TRBJ2-7, is GAGVSQSPSNKVTEKGKDVELRCDPISGHTALYWYRQSLGQGLEFLIYFQGNSAPDKSGLPSDRFSAERTGGSVSTLTIQRTQQEDSAVYLCASSREGQREQYFGPGTRLTVT.

This rearrangement joins TRBV19 to TRBJ1-5, with a tentative D call TRBD1 (6 bases). The CDR3 is 16 residues long. The V and J ends lost 7 bases and 5 bases respectively, with 21 bases between them. Germline loops: CDR1 LNHDA, CDR2 SQIVND (reference sequence). This CDR3 reads CASTRGGLPSDQPQHF. The CDR3 nucleotides are TGTGCCAGTACTAGGGGGGGCTTACCAAGCGATCAGCCCCAGCATTTT. Variable domain in full (rest from reference TRBV19 and TRBJ1-5): DGGITQSPKYLFRKEGQNVTLSCEQNLNHDAMYWYRQDPGQGLRLIYYSQIVNDFQKGDIAEGYSVSREKKESFPLTVTSAQKNPTAFYLCASTRGGLPSDQPQHFGDGTRLSIL.

V usage is TRBV19 and J usage is TRBJ2-7, with 11 bases matching TRBD2. The V gene end was trimmed by 9 bases and the J gene end by 2 bases; junction bases not matched to a gene: 6. The CDR3 runs to 14 residues. Germline V lookup: CDR1 LNHDA, CDR2 SQIVND (reference sequence). The CDR3 region is CASTSGGDPYEQYF. The DNA for the CDR3 is TGTGCCAGCACTAGCGGGGGTGATCCCTACGAGCAGTACTTC. Looking up the rest from reference TRBV19 and TRBJ2-7 gives the full variable domain: DGGITQSPKYLFRKEGQNVTLSCEQNLNHDAMYWYRQDPGQGLRLIYYSQIVNDFQKGDIAEGYSVSREKKESFPLTVTSAQKNPTAFYLCASTSGGDPYEQYFGPGTRLTVT.

In this sample, this clone turned up a few times. This sequence may be a read error, since a much larger clone differs from it by one base. CDR3 bases: TGTGCCAGCAGCTTGGGGACAACTAATGAAAAACTGTTTTTT. This encodes CASSLGTTNEKLFF. The genes are TRBV5-6 and TRBJ1-4; unclear D gene. CDR3 length: 14 residues. Germline V gene sequence: CDR1 SGHDT, CDR2 YYEEEE. The V end lost 0 bases, the J end lost 0 bases, and 3 bases lay between the germline ends. Filled out from reference TRBV5-6 and TRBJ1-4, the complete variable domain reads DAGVTQSPTHLIKTRGQQVTLRCSPKSGHDTVSWYQQALGQGPQFIFQYYEEEERQRGNFPDRFSGHQFPNYSSELNVNALLLGDSALYLCASSLGTTNEKLFFGSGTQLSVL.

Points on this clone: Different DNA sequences within this sample yield the same CDR3. This chain uses TRBV7-8 with TRBJ1-1, with a tentative D call TRBD1 (5 bases). Germline V gene data show CDR1 as SGHVS and CDR2 as FQNEAQ. The V gene lost 1 base and the J gene lost 8 bases, with 20 bases spanning the gap. The CDR3 is 16 residues long. CDR3 in amino acids: CASSLVPGAGRNEAFF. CDR3 nucleotide sequence: TGTGCCAGCAGCTTAGTTCCTGGCGCAGGGCGTAACGAAGCTTTCTTT. The entire variable domain, with the rest obtained from reference TRBV7-8 and TRBJ1-1, is as follows: GAGVSQSPRYKVAKRGQDVALRCDPISGHVSLFWYQQALGQGPEFLTYFQNEAQLDKSGLPSDRFFAERPEGSVSTLKIQRTQQEDSAVYLCASSLVPGAGRNEAFFGQGTRLTVV.

The V and J genes are TRBV10-3 and TRBJ2-6, with D uncertain. Germline-derived CDR1 and CDR2 are ENHRY and SYGVKD. This CDR3 has 15 amino acids. Trimming removed 8 bases at V and 0 bases at J, with 11 bases between. The chain's CDR3 is CAISPLGSGANVLTF. Here the CDR3 DNA reads TGTGCCATCTCACCCCTCGGCTCTGGGGCCAACGTCCTGACTTTC.